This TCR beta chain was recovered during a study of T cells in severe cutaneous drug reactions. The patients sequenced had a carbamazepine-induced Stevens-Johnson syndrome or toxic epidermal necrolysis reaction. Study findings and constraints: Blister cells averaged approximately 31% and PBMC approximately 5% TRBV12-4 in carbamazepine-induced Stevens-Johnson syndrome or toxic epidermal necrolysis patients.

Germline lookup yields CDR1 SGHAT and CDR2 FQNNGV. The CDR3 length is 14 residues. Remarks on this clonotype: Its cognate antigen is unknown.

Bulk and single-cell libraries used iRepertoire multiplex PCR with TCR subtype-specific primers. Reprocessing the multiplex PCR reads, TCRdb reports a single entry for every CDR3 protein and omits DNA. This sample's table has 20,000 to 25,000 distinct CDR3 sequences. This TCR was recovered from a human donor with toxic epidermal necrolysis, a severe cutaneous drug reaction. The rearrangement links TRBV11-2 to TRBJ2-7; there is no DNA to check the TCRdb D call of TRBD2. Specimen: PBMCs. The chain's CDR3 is CASSLGPGPYEQYF.